Listed below are T cell receptor beta chains from one sample, sequenced in a study of a mutant IDH1 vaccine in newly diagnosed glioma. Antigens of these TCRs are unknown. The protocol was immunoSEQ multiplex PCR, while the TCRdb copy is restricted to in-frame clones and leaves out a portion. The table shows around 41,000 clones, with 80% to 90% occurring only once. This specimen was PBMCs, taken from a glioma patient whose treatment included an IDH1 peptide vaccine. The receptors derive from a man aged 35-49 years with glioma. Each CDR3 is given with its conserved first and last residue. Fields, in order: J gene, D gene, V gene, clone size, CDR3 DNA, CDR3 protein. D genes are given only for firm matches. Expanded clones get a size class; other rows say once, few or many, or leave the size out.

>TRBJ1-2|NA|TRBV18|once
TGTGCCAGCTCACCACCGACGGATCCCTGGGGCTACACCTTC
CASSPPTDPWGYTF
>TRBJ2-1|TRBD1|TRBV30|NA
TGTGCCTGGCAAACCGGGACAGGGGTGAATGAGCAGTTCTTC
CAWQTGTGVNEQFF
>TRBJ2-4|NA|TRBV7-8|NA
TGTGCCAGCAGCTTACCGGAGGATTCCCTCATAGCCAAAAACATTCAGTACTTC
CASSLPEDSLIAKNIQYF
>TRBJ2-1|NA|TRBV19|NA
TGTGCCAGTAGTATGTCCCCCTCGTATGGGAATGAGCAGTTCTTC
CASSMSPSYGNEQFF
>TRBJ2-5|NA|TRBV7-2|NA
TGTGCCAGCACCCTAACTAGTTTTCAAGAGACCCAGTACTTC
CASTLTSFQETQYF
>TRBJ2-5|TRBD2|TRBV7-2|NA
TGTGCCAGCAGCTACATCACTAGCGGGAGCGGGGAGACCCAGTACTTC
CASSYITSGSGETQYF
>TRBJ1-4|TRBD1|TRBV28|NA
TGTGCCAGCTGTGAGACAGGGGGCGCAGATGAAAAACTGTTTTTT
CASCETGGADEKLFF
>TRBJ2-7|NA|TRBV6-1|NA
TGTGCCAGCAGCGATAGATCTTTCGACGAGCAGTACTTC
CASSDRSFDEQYF
>TRBJ1-6|NA|TRBV5-4|NA
TGTGCCAGCAGAGACGTCAGGAATTCACCCCTCCACTTT
CASRDVRNSPLHF
>TRBJ2-1|NA|TRBV25-1|once
TGTGCCAGCAGTGAATATGGGGGTAGAAGGAACAATGAGCAGTTCTTC
CASSEYGGRRNNEQFF
>TRBJ1-2|TRBD1|TRBV19|NA
TGTGCCAGTAGTCCCGGGACAGGGTATGGCTACACCTTC
CASSPGTGYGYTF
>TRBJ2-3|NA|TRBV5-4|NA
TGTGCCAGCAGCCTCAAACAGGGACTAAGGGGGGATACGCAGTATTTT
CASSLKQGLRGDTQYF
>TRBJ2-5|TRBD2|TRBV5-1|NA
TGCGCCAGCAGCCCTGACCCTACTAGCGGGAGGATTGGGACCCAGTACTTC
CASSPDPTSGRIGTQYF
>TRBJ2-5|NA|TRBV28|NA
TGTGCCAGCAGTTCGCGGAGACAAGAGACCCAGTACTTC
CASSSRRQETQYF
>TRBJ2-7|TRBD1|TRBV6-6|NA
TGTGCCAGCAGTTACGGGACAGAGGCCTACGAGCAGTACTTC
CASSYGTEAYEQYF
>TRBJ1-1|TRBD1|TRBV5-4|NA
TGTGCCAGCAGCTTATGGACAGGCCTCATGAACACTGAAGCTTTCTTT
CASSLWTGLMNTEAFF
>TRBJ1-1|NA|TRBV4-2|NA
TGTGCCAGCAGCCAAGATAACAGTTTGAACACTGAAGCTTTCTTT
CASSQDNSLNTEAFF
>TRBJ2-3|TRBD1|TRBV5-4|NA
TGTGCCAGCAGCCCCTGGACAGGGCGCACAGATACGCAGTATTTT
CASSPWTGRTDTQYF
>TRBJ2-1|NA|TRBV6-1|NA
TGTGCCAGCAGTAACACAGGGAGGGGTGAGCAGTTCTTC
CASSNTGRGEQFF
>TRBJ2-3|NA|TRBV5-1|NA
TGCGCCAGCAGCGACCACAGGGTCCGGGCAGATACGCAGTATTTT
CASSDHRVRADTQYF
>TRBJ1-2|NA|TRBV19|NA
TGTGCCAGTAGTACCCCCCGAGGGTACAACTATGGCTACACCTTC
CASSTPRGYNYGYTF
>TRBJ2-3|NA|TRBV6-6|NA
TGTGCCAGCAGTATCACGAACACAGATACGCAGTATTTT
CASSITNTDTQYF
>TRBJ1-5|TRBD1|TRBV5-4|NA
TGTGCCAGCAGCCAGGGGACAGGTTACAATCAGCCCCAGCATTTT
CASSQGTGYNQPQHF
>TRBJ1-1|NA|TRBV27|NA
TGTGCCAGCAGTTTGGACGGATACACTGAAGCTTTCTTT
CASSLDGYTEAFF
>TRBJ1-1|NA|TRBV27|NA
TGTGCCAGCACCCTGACCGGCCCTGGGAACACTGAAGCTTTCTTT
CASTLTGPGNTEAFF
>TRBJ2-3|TRBD2|TRBV4-1|NA
TGCGCCAGCAGCCAAAGGAACCACGGGACTAGCGGGGGAGTAGATACGCAGTATTTT
CASSQRNHGTSGGVDTQYF
>TRBJ2-5|TRBD2|TRBV25-1|NA
TGTGCCAGCAGTGAATATATAGTGGCGGGGGGCCGGGAGACCCAGTACTTC
CASSEYIVAGGRETQYF